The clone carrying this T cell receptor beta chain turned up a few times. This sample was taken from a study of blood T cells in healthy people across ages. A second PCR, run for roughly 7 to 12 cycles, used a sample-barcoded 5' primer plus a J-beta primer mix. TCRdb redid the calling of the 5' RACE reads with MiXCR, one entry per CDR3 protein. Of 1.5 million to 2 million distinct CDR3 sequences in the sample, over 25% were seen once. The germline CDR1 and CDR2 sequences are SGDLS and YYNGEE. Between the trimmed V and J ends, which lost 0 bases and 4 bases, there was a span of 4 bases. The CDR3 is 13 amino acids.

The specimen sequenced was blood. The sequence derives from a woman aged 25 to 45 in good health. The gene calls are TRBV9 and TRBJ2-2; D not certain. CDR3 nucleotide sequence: TGTGCCAGCAGCGTAGTTTCCACCGGGGAGCTGTTTTTT. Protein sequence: CASSVVSTGELFF.